This T cell receptor (beta chain) was captured by sequencing in a study of metastatic and nonmetastatic thyroid tumors. Across the whole study: Repertoires from malignant and benign thyroid patients were compared across blood and tumor or nodule tissue. General study points: Benign nodules reportedly had significantly lower TCR beta diversity than malignant thyroid tumors in blood and tumor.

Thyroid surgery had not been preceded by any treatment in any patient. In the original processing: The distant-metastasis classifier for papillary thyroid cancer was built from CDR3 differences across clinicopathological groups. MiXCR re-clonotyped the PCR reads for TCRdb. TCRdb assigned the V and J calls; the authors' analysis was not used. The top ten clones hold about a sixth of a sample with approximately 25,000 clones, 20% to 30% of them seen once. The CDR3 runs to 16 residues. V lost 0 bases, J lost 8 bases, and 17 bases lay in between. In germline, CDR1 is LGHNA, CDR2 YNFKEQ. For this clone: Its target is not known. A much more abundant neighbour one base away suggests this may be a read error.

The sequence derives from a male donor with papillary thyroid cancer or a benign thyroid nodule (not recorded which). Some clones in this sample may be carry-over from other donors' samples. The chain combines TRBV4-2 with TRBJ1-3; D unresolved. The specimen was blood. CDR3 residues: CASSQEGIATVDTIYF. CDR3 nucleotides: TGTGCCAGCAGCCAAGAGGGGATCGCGACTGTAGACACCATATATTTT.